The next 23 T cell receptor beta chains were all read from a single sample in a study of patients and donors after allogeneic stem cell transplantation. From the RT-PCR reads, TCRdb called clonotypes with MiXCR, one entry per CDR3 protein. The table lists about a million distinct CDR3 sequences, approximately 18% of them singletons, with 5% to 7.5% in the top ten. The source material was blood, either unsorted or a sorted T cell fraction (not recorded which). Every receptor here comes from a human donor who was either an allogeneic HSCT recipient or a stem cell or donor lymphocyte infusion donor (not recorded which). It is not recorded whose cells these are; they may come from a transplant donor.

This clonotype was counted between two and nine times. The chain has TRBV12-3 or TRBV12-4 and TRBJ2-1; TRBD1 is a possible D gene (6 bases). CDR3 length equals 13 residues. V was shortened by 7 bases and J by 6 bases, with 13 bases between the two germline ends. This CDR3 is CASTDPDSNEQFF. Written as DNA, the CDR3 is TGTGCCAGCACCGACCCGGACAGCAATGAGCAGTTCTTC.

This clonotype was detected a few times. The chain uses TRBV12-3 or TRBV12-4 and TRBJ2-2, with a possible D match to TRBD1 (6 bases). This CDR3 has 17 residues. V was pared by 1 base and J by 0 bases, with 12 bases between. The DNA for the CDR3 is TGTGCCAGCAGTTTAGGATGGGCAGGGGCGAACACCGGGGAGCTGTTTTTT. This gives the protein CASSLGWAGANTGELFF.

This clonotype was counted once. V and J are TRBV11-3 and TRBJ2-1, with a tentative D call TRBD2 (5 bases). Per the germline V gene, CDR1 is SGHNT and CDR2 is YENEEA. This CDR3 spans 15 amino acids. Between the trimmed V and J ends, which lost 9 bases and 2 bases, there was a span of 17 bases. The CDR3 reads CASVAWERPYNEQFF. CDR3 bases: TGTGCCAGTGTCGCGTGGGAGCGTCCCTACAATGAGCAGTTCTTC.

The table lists this clonotype with many counts. CDR3 nucleotides: TGTGCCACCAGCAGAGATCGGGTGAACACTGAAGCTTTCTTT. Translated, it gives CATSRDRVNTEAFF. The J gene is TRBJ1-1, the V gene TRBV15, with D uncertain. Between the trimmed V and J ends, which lost 0 bases and 0 bases, there was a span of 5 bases. CDR3 size: 14 residues. Looked up from germline, CDR1 is LNHNV and CDR2 is YYDKDF (reference sequence).

This chain connects TRBV5-6 to TRBJ1-1, with D hard to call. Germline V gene sequence: CDR1 SGHDT, CDR2 YYEEEE. V was cut by 2 bases and J by 8 bases, with 7 bases left in between. The CDR3 sequence is 11 residues long. This chain's CDR3 is CASSFTSEAFF. As DNA, the CDR3 is TGTGCCAGCAGCTTTACAAGCGAAGCTTTCTTT.

The rearrangement uses TRBV9 and TRBJ2-1; D possibly uses TRBD1 or TRBD2 (5 bases each). V was pared by 0 bases and J by 8 bases, with 21 bases between. CDR3 size: 17 residues. The germline V gene has CDR1 SGDLS and CDR2 YYNGEE. CDR3 loop: CASSVEGSGDRGDEQFF. The DNA for the CDR3 is TGTGCCAGCAGCGTAGAGGGAAGCGGAGATCGGGGCGATGAGCAGTTCTTC.

The V and J genes are TRBV2 and TRBJ2-1, with D perhaps matching TRBD2 (6 bases). The V and J ends lost 6 bases and 6 bases respectively, with 12 bases between them. CDR1 is SNHLY and CDR2 is FYNNEI in the germline V gene. CDR3 size: 13 residues. As DNA, the CDR3 is TGTGCCAGCAGAGTCGGGCGGGGCAATGAGCAGTTCTTC. Translating it yields CASRVGRGNEQFF.

Only one count was recorded for this clonotype. Compared with germline, one end of the junction differs, possibly owing to a read error. V usage is TRBV12-3 or TRBV12-4 and J usage is TRBJ2-1; 12 bases match TRBD2. This CDR3 is 15 amino acids long. For the CDR3, the DNA is TGTGCCAGCAGTCTAGCGGGAGGGGGTTACAATGAGCTGTTCTTC. Its protein product is CASSLAGGGYNELFF.

This clonotype has a handful of counts. V is TRBV29-1 and J is TRBJ2-7; perhaps D is TRBD1 or TRBD2 (5 bases each). V was cut by 1 base and J by 6 bases, with 16 bases left in between. The CDR3 sequence is 14 residues long. CDR1 SQVTM and CDR2 ANQGSEA come from the germline V gene. The CDR3 DNA is TGCAGCGTTGAAGGGGACCGTCGTGGGTTCGAGCAGTACTTC. The encoded protein is CSVEGDRRGFEQYF.

The gene calls are TRBV20-1 and TRBJ2-5; 13 bases match TRBD2. The V and J ends lost 4 bases and 4 bases, in that order; junction bases with no gene match: 6. This CDR3 has 15 residues. Germline-derived CDR1 and CDR2 are DFQATT and SNEGSKA (reference sequence). The CDR3 here is CSATTSGGRGETQYF. In DNA, the CDR3 is TGCAGTGCTACGACTAGCGGGGGGCGGGGAGAGACCCAGTACTTC.

There are a few counts of this clonotype. The V call is TRBV6-1, the J call TRBJ1-1, with D tentatively TRBD1 (5 bases). Per the germline V gene, CDR1 is MNHNS and CDR2 is SASEGT. Trimming cost V 0 bases and J 7 bases, with 15 bases left between them. The CDR3 sequence is 15 residues long. CDR3 protein: CASSEAGRPGSEAFF. Here the CDR3 DNA reads TGTGCCAGCAGTGAAGCGGGGCGACCGGGGAGTGAAGCTTTCTTT.

Details on this clonotype: As the CDR3 is not closed by the conserved phenylalanine or tryptophan, this likely results from a read error. No DNA is shown, since the ends of the CDR3 on it are uncertain; the CDR3 is the one TCRdb lists. V gene TRBV6-5 combines with J gene TRBJ1-4; TRBD1, as called in the table, went unchecked against the DNA. Germline V gene lookup returns CDR1 MNHEY and CDR2 SVGAGI. The CDR3 spans 10 residues, counting both ends. The CDR3 is CATTLHQAEN.

This clonotype was counted between two and nine times. V gene TRBV4-2 combines with J gene TRBJ2-7, with a possible D match to TRBD2 (5 bases). The CDR3 sequence is 15 residues long. The V gene lost 1 base and the J gene lost 1 base, with 11 bases spanning the gap. From germline, CDR1 is LGHNA and CDR2 YNFKEQ. CDR3 amino acids: CASSQVLGESYEQYF. For the CDR3, the DNA is TGTGCCAGCAGCCAAGTTCTCGGGGAATCCTACGAGCAGTACTTC.

This chain uses TRBV4-3 with TRBJ2-7, with TRBD2 identical over 12 bases. The ends lost 1 base at V and 4 bases at J; junction bases unmatched: 2. The CDR3 extends over 15 amino acids. Germline V gene sequence: CDR1 LGHNA, CDR2 YSLEER. The CDR3 nucleotides are TGCGCCAGCAGCCAAGGGACTAGCGGGGTGTACGAGCAGTACTTC. Residues: CASSQGTSGVYEQYF.

Many counts were recorded for this clonotype. V and J are TRBV12-3 or TRBV12-4 and TRBJ1-5; D is uncertain. The V end lost 6 bases, the J end lost 7 bases, and 13 bases lay between the germline ends. The CDR3 is made up of 13 amino acids. CDR3 coding DNA: TGTGCCAGCAGCCCCCGTGAACGACAGCCCCAGCATTTT. Translated: CASSPRERQPQHF.

In this sample, this clonotype turned up a few times. CDR3 coding DNA: TGTGCCAGCTCATCTATTCCCCAGGCCATAGCTCAGTACTTC. Protein: CASSSIPQAIAQYF. The chain joins TRBV18 to TRBJ2-4; no firm D call. This CDR3 is 14 amino acids long. Trimming pared 5 bases from V and 12 bases from J, leaving 20 bases between. The germline V gene has CDR1 KGHSH and CDR2 LQKENI. Variable domain in full (rest from reference TRBV18 and TRBJ2-4): NAGVMQNPRHLVRRRGQEARLRCSPMKGHSHVYWYRQLPEEGLKFMVYLQKENIIDESGMPKERFSAEFPKEGPSILRIQQVVRGDSAAYFCASSSIPQAIAQYFGAGTRLSVL.

Only a few counts were recorded for this clonotype. The gene calls are TRBV7-8 and TRBJ2-1, with a possible D match to TRBD2 (6 bases). Trimming took off 6 bases at V and 7 bases at J, with 22 bases between the two ends. The CDR3 loop spans 16 amino acids. Germline CDR1 SGHVS, CDR2 FQNEAQ. The CDR3 region is CASSQIRLVSGNEQFF. The CDR3 DNA follows: TGTGCCAGCAGTCAAATAAGACTAGTCTCCGGTAATGAGCAGTTCTTC.

The chain employs TRBV5-5 and TRBJ2-7; 12 bases map to TRBD2. CDR1 is SGHKS, CDR2 YYEKEE, per germline (reference sequence). V lost 4 bases to trimming and J lost 7 bases; unmatched junction nucleotides: 12. The CDR3 is made up of 16 amino acids. This CDR3 is CASSLYLAGGPGEQYF. Here the CDR3 DNA reads TGTGCCAGCAGCCTATACCTAGCGGGAGGGCCGGGGGAGCAGTACTTC.

The rearrangement links TRBV4-3 to TRBJ1-6, with a possible D match to TRBD1 (5 bases). V lost 2 bases and J lost 0, with 14 bases in between. CDR1 LGHNA and CDR2 YSLEER come from the germline V gene. The CDR3 sequence is 18 residues long. The CDR3 is CASSQIPGGGSYNSPLHF. CDR3 DNA: TGCGCCAGCAGCCAAATTCCCGGGGGGGGCTCCTATAATTCACCCCTCCACTTT.

The J gene is TRBJ1-2, the V gene TRBV7-2, with TRBD1 matching over 7 bases. The CDR3 has 17 residues. CDR1 is SGHTA, CDR2 FQGNSA, per germline. V shed 5 bases and J 2 bases; nucleotides not matched to a gene: 14. The CDR3 is CASSPQEGGQNNYGYTF. Written as DNA, the CDR3 is TGTGCCAGCAGCCCGCAAGAAGGGGGCCAGAACAACTATGGCTACACCTTC.

The CDR3 sequence: CASSLGLRAVRAKNIQYF. The CDR3 DNA reads TGTGCCAGCAGCTTAGGGTTGCGAGCGGTACGGGCCAAAAACATTCAGTACTTC. This chain connects TRBV11-2 to TRBJ2-4, with a weak D call TRBD2 (5 bases). This CDR3 has 18 residues. V dropped 1 base and J dropped 1 base, with 17 bases sitting between them. The V gene's germline CDR1 is SGHAT and CDR2 FQNNGV.

The chain joins TRBV3-1 to TRBJ2-2, with TRBD2 matching over 10 bases. There are 14 residues in the CDR3. J was trimmed by 10 bases and V by 5 bases; bases with no gene match: 7. Germline CDR1 reads LGHDT; CDR2 reads YNNKEL (reference sequence). CDR3 coding DNA: TGTGCCAGCAGCAGGAGCGGGGGGGCTGTGGAGCTGTTTTTT. Amino acid sequence: CASSRSGGAVELFF.

This chain uses TRBV6-5 with TRBJ2-1, with D possibly called TRBD1 or TRBD2 (6 bases each). This CDR3 comprises 18 residues. The V gene lost 2 bases and the J gene lost 4 bases, with 21 bases spanning the gap. CDR1 is MNHEY and CDR2 is SVGAGI in the germline V gene. CDR3 loop: CASSYKSWAGDFYNEQFF. The CDR3 DNA follows: TGTGCCAGCAGTTACAAGAGTTGGGCAGGGGACTTTTACAATGAGCAGTTCTTC.